The entry that follows covers one T cell receptor beta chain sequence. Its antigen remains unidentified. Sequencing relied on immunoSEQ assay v3.0, run at survey level. Repertoires were generated with immunoSEQ multiplex PCR, while TCRdb's copy carries only in-frame clones and drops some. The repertoire consists of about 28,000 clones, with approximately 95% occurring once and the leading ten covering around 3%. This sample stems from a study of long-term antiretroviral therapy in people with HIV. Study findings and constraints: There were no data on ART adherence, viral resistance or therapy changes, a gap that limits inferences about post-ART repertoire changes. In the period from about 2004 to 2017, blood was collected, possibly under older ART regimens. All time points showed a repertoire dominated by clones expanded before ART.

CDR3 length: 12 amino acids. In germline, CDR1 is GTSNPN, CDR2 SVGIG (reference sequence). Trimming cost V 0 bases and J 4 bases, with 7 bases left between them. V is TRBV30 and J is TRBJ2-7, with D perhaps matching TRBD2 (5 bases). The source was unsorted PBMCs, collected 5.3 years after starting antiretroviral therapy. The receptor comes from a man in his fifties or sixties with HIV. CDR3: CAWSVSGYEQYF. The CDR3, as DNA: TGTGCCTGGAGTGTATCGGGGTACGAGCAGTACTTC. Supplemented by reference TRBV30 and TRBJ2-7, the full variable domain reads SQTIHQWPATLVQPVGSPLSLECTVEGTSNPNLYWYRQAAGRGLQLLFYSVGIGQISSEVPQNLSASRPQDRQFILSSKKLLLSDSGFYLCAWSVSGYEQYFGPGTRLTVT.